This TCR beta chain was documented in a study of T cells in pancreatic ductal adenocarcinoma. The study, taken as a whole, reports: Tumors hold more CD45RO+ effector T cells, which may bias toward lower diversity. Compared with tumor, blood showed more total productive templates and approximately 8-fold more clonotypes.

The germline V gene encodes CDR1 SGHNT and CDR2 YENEEA. CDR3 length: 17 amino acids. Trimming removed 1 base from V and 2 bases from J, with 14 bases in between. Selected pancreatic ductal adenocarcinoma patients had undergone surgery without neoadjuvant therapy. Remarks on this clone: Its antigen is not known.

Using immunoSEQ multiplex PCR, the repertoire was profiled, and TCRdb retains in-frame clones only, with some absent. The table records 31,000 or so clones, over 85% of them present only once. The sample comprised PBMCs. The receptor was derived from a human donor with pancreatic ductal adenocarcinoma. V usage is TRBV11-3 and J usage is TRBJ1-4; D may be TRBD1 (5 bases). The CDR3 nucleotides read TGTGCCAGCAGCTTAGTCCCCCAGGGAGGGACTAATGAAAAACTGTTTTTT. Protein sequence: CASSLVPQGGTNEKLFF.